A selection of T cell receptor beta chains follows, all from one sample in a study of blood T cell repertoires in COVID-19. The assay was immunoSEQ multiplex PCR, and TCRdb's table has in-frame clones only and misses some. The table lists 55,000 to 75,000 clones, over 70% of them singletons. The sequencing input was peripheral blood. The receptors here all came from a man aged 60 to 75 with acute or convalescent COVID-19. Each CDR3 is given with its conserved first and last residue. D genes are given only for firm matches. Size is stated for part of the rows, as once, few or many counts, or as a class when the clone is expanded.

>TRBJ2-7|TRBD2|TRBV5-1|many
TGCGCCAGCAGCTTGGAGGAACTAGCGGGAGGAGCCTACGAGCAGTACTTC
CASSLEELAGGAYEQYF
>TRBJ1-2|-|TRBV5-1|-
TGCGCCAGCAGCTCCAGTACGGGGGACTATGGCTACACCTTC
CASSSSTGDYGYTF
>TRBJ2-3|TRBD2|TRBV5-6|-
TGTGCCAGCAGCCCCCCGGGACTAGCGGGTTTTACAGATACGCAGTATTTT
CASSPPGLAGFTDTQYF
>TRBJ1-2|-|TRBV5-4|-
TGTGCCACCACCCCCGACAGGAGCTATGGCTACACCTTC
CATTPDRSYGYTF
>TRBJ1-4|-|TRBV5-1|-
TGCGCCAGCAGCCTCCGGGGGGGCGATGAAAAACTGTTTTTT
CASSLRGGDEKLFF
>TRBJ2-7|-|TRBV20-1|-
TGCAGTGCTAGTAGGAGGGAGCAGTACTTC
CSASRREQYF
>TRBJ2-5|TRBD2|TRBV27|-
TGTGCCAGCAGTATGATTAGCGGGGTAGGTCAAGAGACCCAGTACTTC
CASSMISGVGQETQYF
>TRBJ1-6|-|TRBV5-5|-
TGTGCCAGCAGCTTGGGGGTCACGGGGAATAATTCACCCCTCCACTTT
CASSLGVTGNNSPLHF
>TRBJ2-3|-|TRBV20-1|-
TGCAGTGCTAGTTGGACACGGGAGTTAACAGATACGCAGTATTTT
CSASWTRELTDTQYF
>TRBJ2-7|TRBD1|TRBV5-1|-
TGCGCCAGCAGCAGAGGTCCGGGACAGGGGGCGTCAATATCCCACGAGCAGTACTTC
CASSRGPGQGASISHEQYF
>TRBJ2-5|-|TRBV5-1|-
TGCGCCAGCAGCCCACTATATCAGGGACAACAAGAGACCCAGTACTTC
CASSPLYQGQQETQYF
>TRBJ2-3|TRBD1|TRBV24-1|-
TGTGCCACCAGTGATACGGACAGGGTGGGGACAGATACGCAGTATTTT
CATSDTDRVGTDTQYF
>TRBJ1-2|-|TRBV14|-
TGTGCCAGCAGCCAAGCCCTGGCGGGGGATGGCTACACCTTC
CASSQALAGDGYTF
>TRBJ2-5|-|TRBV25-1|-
TGTGCCAGCAGTCCCCTTATCACAGGGATAACGGAGACCCAGTACTTC
CASSPLITGITETQYF
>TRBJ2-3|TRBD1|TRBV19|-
TGTGCCAGTAGTATCTCGACAGGGAGTCCCACGCAGTATTTT
CASSISTGSPTQYF